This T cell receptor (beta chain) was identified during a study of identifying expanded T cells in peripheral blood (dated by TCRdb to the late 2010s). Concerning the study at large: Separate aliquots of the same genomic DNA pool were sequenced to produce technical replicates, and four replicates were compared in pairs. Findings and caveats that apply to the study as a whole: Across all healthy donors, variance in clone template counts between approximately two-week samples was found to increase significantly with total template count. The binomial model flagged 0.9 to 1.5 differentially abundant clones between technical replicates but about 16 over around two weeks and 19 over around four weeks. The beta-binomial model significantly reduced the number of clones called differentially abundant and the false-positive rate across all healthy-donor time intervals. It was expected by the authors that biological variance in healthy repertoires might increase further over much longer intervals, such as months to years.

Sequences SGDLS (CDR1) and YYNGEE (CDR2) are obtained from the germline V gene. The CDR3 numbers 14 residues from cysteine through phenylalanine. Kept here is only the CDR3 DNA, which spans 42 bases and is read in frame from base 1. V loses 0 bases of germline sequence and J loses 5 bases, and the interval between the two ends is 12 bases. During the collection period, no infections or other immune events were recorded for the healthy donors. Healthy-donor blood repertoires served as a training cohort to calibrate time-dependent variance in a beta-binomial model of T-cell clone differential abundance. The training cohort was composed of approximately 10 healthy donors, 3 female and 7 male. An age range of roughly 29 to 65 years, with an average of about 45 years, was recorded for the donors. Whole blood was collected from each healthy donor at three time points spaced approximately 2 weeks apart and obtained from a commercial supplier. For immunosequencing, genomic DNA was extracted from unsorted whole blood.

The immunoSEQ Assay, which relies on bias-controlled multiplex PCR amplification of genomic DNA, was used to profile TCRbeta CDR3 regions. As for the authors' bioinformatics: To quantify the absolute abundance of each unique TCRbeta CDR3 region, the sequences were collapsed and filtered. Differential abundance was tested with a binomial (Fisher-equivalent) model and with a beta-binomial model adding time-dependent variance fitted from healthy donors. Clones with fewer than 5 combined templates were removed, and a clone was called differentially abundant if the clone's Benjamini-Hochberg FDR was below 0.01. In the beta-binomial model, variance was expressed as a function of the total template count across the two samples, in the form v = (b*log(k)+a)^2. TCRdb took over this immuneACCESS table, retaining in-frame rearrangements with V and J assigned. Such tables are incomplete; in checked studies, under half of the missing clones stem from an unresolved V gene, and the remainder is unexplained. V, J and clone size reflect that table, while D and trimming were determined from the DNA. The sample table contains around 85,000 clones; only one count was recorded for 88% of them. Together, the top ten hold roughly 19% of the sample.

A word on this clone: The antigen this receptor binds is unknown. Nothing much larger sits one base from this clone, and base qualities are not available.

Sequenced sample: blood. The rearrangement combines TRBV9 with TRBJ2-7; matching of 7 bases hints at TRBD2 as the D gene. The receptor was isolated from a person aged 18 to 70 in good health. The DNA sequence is TGTGCCAGCAGCGTAGAGGGAGGGGGTGACGAGCAGTACTTC. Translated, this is CASSVEGGGDEQYF.